This entry concerns a single TCR beta chain. Its antigen is still unknown. Germline V gene sequence: CDR1 SGHTA, CDR2 FQGNSA. The ends lost 7 bases at V and 3 bases at J; junction bases unmatched: 16. The CDR3 contains 18 residues. The sample is drawn from a study of T-cell memory formation after mild COVID-19. As for the study in general: TCR clusters were mostly confined to one donor each.

General study findings and limits: The finding that pre-infection memory included some responding clones suggested that cross-reactive memory joined.

TCRdb re-called the 5' RACE reads through MiXCR, storing one row per CDR3 protein. The table includes roughly 500,000 distinct CDR3 sequences, around 21% detected once. This sequence was found in an adult woman who had mild COVID-19 (a few samples of this study predate the infection). Cell type and time point are not known. The rearrangement joins TRBV7-2 to TRBJ2-1, with 9 bases lining up with TRBD2. The specimen was PBMCs or a T cell subset sorted from them (not recorded which). CDR3 loop: CASTQGLWRGGSYNEQFF. As DNA, the CDR3 is TGTGCCAGCACCCAGGGGCTCTGGCGGGGGGGCAGCTACAATGAGCAGTTCTTC. Full variable domain (missing parts from reference TRBV7-2 and TRBJ2-1): GAGVSQSPSNKVTEKGKDVELRCDPISGHTALYWYRQSLGQGLEFLIYFQGNSAPDKSGLPSDRFSAERTGGSVSTLTIQRTQQEDSAVYLCASTQGLWRGGSYNEQFFGPGTRLTVL.